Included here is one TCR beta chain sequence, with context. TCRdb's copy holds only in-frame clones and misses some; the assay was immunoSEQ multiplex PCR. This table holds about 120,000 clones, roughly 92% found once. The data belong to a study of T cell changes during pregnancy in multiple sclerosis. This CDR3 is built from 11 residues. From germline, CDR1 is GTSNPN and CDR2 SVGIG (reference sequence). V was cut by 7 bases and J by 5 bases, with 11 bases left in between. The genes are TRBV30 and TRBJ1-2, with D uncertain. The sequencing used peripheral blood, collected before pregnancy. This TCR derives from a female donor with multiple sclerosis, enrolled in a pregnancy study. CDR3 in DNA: TGTGCCTCCTTCACCGGGTATGGCTACACCTTC. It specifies CASFTGYGYTF.